This T cell receptor (beta chain) appears in the sequencing data of a study of CD8 T cells in ankylosing spondylitis. Findings and limits, study-wide: Made up of several highly homologous variants, a TCR beta motif appeared characteristic of ankylosing spondylitis blood. Prior literature has documented some motif variants in synovial fluid and blood from reactive arthritis. The disease-linked clones had a CD8+ phenotype and low blood frequencies. Disease-linked clones were reportedly significantly enriched in matched ankylosing spondylitis synovial fluid.

The CDR3 is made up of 14 amino acids. Germline CDR1 and CDR2: LGHNA and YSLEER. The V and J ends lost 4 bases and 6 bases, in that order; junction bases with no gene match: 6. Concerning this clonotype itself: Its target is unknown.

With molecular barcodes, quantitative 5'-RACE was used to make the TCR beta libraries. MiXCR, applied by TCRdb to the 5' RACE reads, yields one record per CDR3 protein. The sample yields about 750,000 distinct CDR3 sequences, about 20% seen once. V is TRBV4-3 and J is TRBJ1-2, with 9 bases matching TRBD1. The sample was blood, either unsorted or a sorted T cell fraction (not recorded which). The receptor was isolated from a male donor with ankylosing spondylitis. The CDR3 sequence is CASSPLQGADGYTF. In nucleotides, the CDR3 is TGCGCCAGCAGCCCATTACAGGGGGCGGATGGCTACACCTTC.